These T cell receptor beta chains were read from a single sample in a study of T-cell reconstitution after alpha-beta-depleted transplantation in children. One entry per CDR3 protein results from TCRdb running MiXCR on the PCR reads. The data show under 400,000 distinct CDR3 sequences, with 23% seen just once and roughly 9.7% held by the top ten. This specimen was PBMCs, mostly from graft donor cells, taken 180 days after TCRalphabeta/CD19-depleted stem cell transplant. The receptors originated from a male patient younger than 18 who had a stem cell transplant for acute lymphoblastic leukemia, so the T cells may come from the graft donor. Each CDR3 is given with its conserved first and last residue. A D gene is named only where the DNA matches it firmly. The size of a clone is reported for some rows only, either as once, few or many, or as a class for expanded clones.

cdr3_aa: CASSASGQGTQYF
cdr3_nt: TGTGCCAGCAGCGCCTCGGGACAAGGGACCCAGTACTTC
clone_size: .
v_call: TRBV21-1
j_call: TRBJ2-5
d_call: .

cdr3_aa: CASSYSRPGRAEAFF
cdr3_nt: TGTGCCAGCAGTTACTCACGGCCCGGGAGGGCTGAAGCTTTCTTT
clone_size: few
v_call: TRBV6-5
j_call: TRBJ1-1
d_call: .

cdr3_aa: CASLPAGAPSYEQYF
cdr3_nt: TGTGCCAGCCTCCCCGCCGGGGCTCCCTCCTACGAGCAGTACTTC
clone_size: .
v_call: TRBV5-6
j_call: TRBJ2-7
d_call: .

cdr3_aa: CASSLVGQAIFAKLFF
cdr3_nt: TGCGCCAGCAGCTTGGTTGGACAGGCAATATTCGCAAAACTGTTTTTT
clone_size: .
v_call: TRBV5-1
j_call: TRBJ1-4
d_call: TRBD1

cdr3_aa: CASRAGAGSYTF
cdr3_nt: TGTGCCAGCAGGGCCGGGGCAGGAAGCTACACCTTC
clone_size: few
v_call: TRBV2
j_call: TRBJ1-2
d_call: .

cdr3_aa: CASSARSGANVLTF
cdr3_nt: TGTGCCAGCAGCGCTCGCTCTGGGGCCAACGTCCTGACTTTC
clone_size: few
v_call: TRBV7-6
j_call: TRBJ2-6
d_call: .

cdr3_aa: CASSHPGTLAGEETQYF
cdr3_nt: TGTGCCAGCAGCCACCCCGGGACGCTAGCGGGAGAAGAGACCCAGTACTTC
clone_size: few
v_call: TRBV3-1
j_call: TRBJ2-5
d_call: TRBD2

cdr3_aa: CASSLAITYEQYF
cdr3_nt: TGTGCCAGCAGCTTAGCAATTACCTACGAGCAGTACTTC
clone_size: .
v_call: TRBV11-1
j_call: TRBJ2-7
d_call: .

cdr3_aa: CSALASVDTQYF
cdr3_nt: TGCAGTGCTCTCGCCTCGGTAGATACGCAGTATTTT
clone_size: few
v_call: TRBV20-1
j_call: TRBJ2-3
d_call: .

cdr3_aa: CASSLGLGQPYNSPLHF
cdr3_nt: TGTGCCAGCAGCTTGGGGTTGGGACAGCCCTATAATTCACCCCTCCACTTT
clone_size: .
v_call: TRBV5-6
j_call: TRBJ1-6
d_call: TRBD1

cdr3_aa: CASSFLTGGYGYTF
cdr3_nt: TGTGCCAGCAGCTTCCTAACAGGGGGTTATGGCTACACCTTC
clone_size: many
v_call: TRBV6-5
j_call: TRBJ1-2
d_call: TRBD1

cdr3_aa: CASSLVRGPSDNEQFF
cdr3_nt: TGTGCCAGCAGTTTAGTTAGGGGGCCTAGTGACAATGAGCAGTTCTTC
clone_size: .
v_call: TRBV12-3/TRBV12-4
j_call: TRBJ2-1
d_call: TRBD1

cdr3_aa: CASSPTGGSSGNTIYF
cdr3_nt: TGTGCCAGCTCACCGACAGGGGGAAGCTCTGGAAACACCATATATTTT
clone_size: few
v_call: TRBV18
j_call: TRBJ1-3
d_call: TRBD1

cdr3_aa: CASSHSGSSYEQYF
cdr3_nt: TGCGCCAGCAGCCACAGCGGGAGCTCCTACGAGCAGTACTTC
clone_size: many
v_call: TRBV5-1
j_call: TRBJ2-7
d_call: TRBD2

cdr3_aa: CASIDRLAGGRDTQYF
cdr3_nt: TGTGCCAGCATCGACCGACTAGCGGGAGGGAGAGATACGCAGTATTTT
clone_size: .
v_call: TRBV6-4
j_call: TRBJ2-3
d_call: TRBD2

cdr3_aa: CASSPGWRGNTGELFF
cdr3_nt: TGTGCCAGCAGCCCCGGGTGGCGGGGTAACACCGGGGAGCTGTTTTTT
clone_size: .
v_call: TRBV7-6
j_call: TRBJ2-2
d_call: .

cdr3_aa: CSARDGTAPSGNTIYF
cdr3_nt: TGCAGTGCTAGAGATGGGACAGCGCCCTCTGGAAACACCATATATTTT
clone_size: few
v_call: TRBV20-1
j_call: TRBJ1-3
d_call: TRBD1

cdr3_aa: CSARTRLLDRRQPQHF
cdr3_nt: TGCAGTGCTAGAACTAGGTTATTGGACAGAAGACAGCCCCAGCATTTT
clone_size: .
v_call: TRBV20-1
j_call: TRBJ1-5
d_call: .

cdr3_aa: CASRKTSGNTGELFF
cdr3_nt: TGTGCCAGCAGGAAAACTAGCGGTAACACCGGGGAGCTGTTTTTT
clone_size: many
v_call: TRBV5-5
j_call: TRBJ2-2
d_call: TRBD2

cdr3_aa: CASSELIGSYEQYF
cdr3_nt: TGCGCCAGCAGTGAATTGATCGGGAGTTACGAGCAGTACTTC
clone_size: .
v_call: TRBV10-2
j_call: TRBJ2-7
d_call: .

cdr3_aa: CASSPLKGDSISYEQYF
cdr3_nt: TGTGCCAGCAGCCCCCTAAAGGGGGACAGTATCTCCTACGAGCAGTACTTC
clone_size: .
v_call: TRBV7-9
j_call: TRBJ2-7
d_call: TRBD1

cdr3_aa: CASSLGERSYNEQFF
cdr3_nt: TGTGCCAGCAGTTTAGGTGAGAGGTCCTACAATGAGCAGTTCTTC
clone_size: few
v_call: TRBV12-3/TRBV12-4
j_call: TRBJ2-1
d_call: .

cdr3_aa: CSVRDPGRGFGYTF
cdr3_nt: TGCAGTGTCAGGGACCCCGGCAGGGGGTTCGGTTACACCTTC
clone_size: few
v_call: TRBV20-1
j_call: TRBJ1-2
d_call: TRBD1

cdr3_aa: CASSQDRVSTRFGETQYF
cdr3_nt: TGTGCCAGCAGCCAAGACAGGGTTTCGACTAGATTTGGGGAGACCCAGTACTTC
clone_size: .
v_call: TRBV12-3/TRBV12-4
j_call: TRBJ2-5
d_call: .

cdr3_aa: CASSATGLTSTDTQYF
cdr3_nt: TGTGCCAGCAGCGCAACGGGACTAACGAGCACAGATACGCAGTATTTT
clone_size: .
v_call: TRBV7-6
j_call: TRBJ2-3
d_call: TRBD2

cdr3_aa: CASSRLAQRTDTQYF
cdr3_nt: TGTGCCAGCAGTAGACTAGCCCAACGCACAGATACGCAGTATTTT
clone_size: few
v_call: TRBV2
j_call: TRBJ2-3
d_call: TRBD2

cdr3_aa: CASSLEVGADTQYF
cdr3_nt: TGCGCCAGCAGCTTGGAAGTGGGGGCAGATACGCAGTATTTT
clone_size: many
v_call: TRBV5-1
j_call: TRBJ2-3
d_call: .

cdr3_aa: CASSLGTAGTGYYNEQFF
cdr3_nt: TGTGCCAGCAGCTTAGGGACGGCCGGGACTGGGTACTACAATGAGCAGTTCTTC
clone_size: few
v_call: TRBV11-2
j_call: TRBJ2-1
d_call: .

cdr3_aa: CASSGTLYNEQFF
cdr3_nt: TGTGCCAGCAGCGGGACCCTCTACAATGAGCAGTTCTTC
clone_size: .
v_call: TRBV7-9
j_call: TRBJ2-1
d_call: .

cdr3_aa: CACSLALGWPTSYNEQFF
cdr3_nt: TGTGCCTGCAGTTTAGCGCTGGGATGGCCTACTTCCTACAATGAGCAGTTCTTC
clone_size: once
v_call: TRBV12-3/TRBV12-4
j_call: TRBJ2-1
d_call: .

cdr3_aa: CSVERGTSGTEQFF
cdr3_nt: TGCAGCGTTGAACGTGGGACTAGCGGCACTGAGCAGTTCTTC
clone_size: .
v_call: TRBV29-1
j_call: TRBJ2-1
d_call: TRBD2

cdr3_aa: CASSEGPAGFTEAFF
cdr3_nt: TGTGCCAGCAGTGAGGGGCCAGCCGGGTTCACTGAAGCTTTCTTT
clone_size: .
v_call: TRBV2
j_call: TRBJ1-1
d_call: .

cdr3_aa: CASSFEGQSYNEQFF
cdr3_nt: TGTGCCAGCAGCTTCGAAGGACAGTCCTACAATGAGCAGTTCTTC
clone_size: .
v_call: TRBV5-5
j_call: TRBJ2-1
d_call: .